The TCR beta chain described here comes from a study of beta chain features in type 1 diabetes. Study summary: The study found patients and healthy donors alike in age, gender and cell yields.

This clone has a handful of counts. Its antigen is not identified. Since all of the isolated RNA was reverse transcribed, expressed TCRB transcripts were what got sequenced. TCRdb's copy holds only in-frame clones and misses some; the assay was immunoSEQ multiplex PCR. The table shows roughly 400,000 clones, with 11% to 15% occurring only once. Study observations and caveats: Using cDNA template may skew counts toward highly expressing activated cells. Significant though moderate, a shortening of TCRB CDR3s appeared in all four CD4+ subsets of Type 1 diabetes patients. VDJ junctions in type 1 diabetes patients carried more deletions and fewer insertions.

The length of the CDR3 is 9 residues. The germline V gene encodes CDR1 SGHDN and CDR2 FVKESK. The V and J genes are TRBV14 and TRBJ2-7, with D possibly TRBD1 on 6 matching bases. The source material was naive CD4+ T cells from blood. This clonotype was obtained from a man aged 25 to 45 in good health. CDR3 sequence: CASSQVGQV. In DNA, the CDR3 is TGTGCCAGCAGCCAAGTGGGACAAGTC.